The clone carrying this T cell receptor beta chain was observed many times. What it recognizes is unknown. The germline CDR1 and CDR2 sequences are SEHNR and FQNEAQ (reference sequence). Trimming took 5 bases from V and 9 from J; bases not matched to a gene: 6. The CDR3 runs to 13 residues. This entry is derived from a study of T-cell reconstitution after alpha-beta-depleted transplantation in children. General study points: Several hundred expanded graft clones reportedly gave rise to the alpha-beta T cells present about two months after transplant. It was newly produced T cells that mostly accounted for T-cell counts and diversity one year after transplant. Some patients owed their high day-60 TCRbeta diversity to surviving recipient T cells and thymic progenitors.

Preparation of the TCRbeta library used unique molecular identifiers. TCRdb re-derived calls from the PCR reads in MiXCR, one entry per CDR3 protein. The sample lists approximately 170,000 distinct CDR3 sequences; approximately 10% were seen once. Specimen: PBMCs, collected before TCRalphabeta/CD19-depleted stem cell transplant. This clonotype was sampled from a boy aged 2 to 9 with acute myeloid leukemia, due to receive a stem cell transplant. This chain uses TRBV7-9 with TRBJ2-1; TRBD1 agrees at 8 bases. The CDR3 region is CASSPDRGSEQFF. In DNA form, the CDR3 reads TGTGCCAGCAGCCCAGACAGGGGCAGTGAGCAGTTCTTC.